This T cell receptor beta chain is from a study of T-cell reconstitution after alpha-beta-depleted transplantation in children (dated by TCRdb to about 2016). With regard to the full study: Using TCR repertoire profiling, the study followed T-cell immune reconstitution in a quantitative way in children after TCRalphabeta/CD19-depleted allogeneic hematopoietic cell transplantation. Overall results and qualifications from the work: About two months after transplant, the apparently early recovery of alphabetaT-cell counts reportedly depended on just several hundred clones that had expanded rapidly and came from non-depleted graft cells. The frequencies of hyperexpanded clones fell over the following months, and after one year, T-cell counts and TCRbeta diversity were mostly attributed to newly produced T cells. The high TCRbeta diversity at day 60 in some patients was ascribed to recipient T cells and intrathymic progenitors that had survived conditioning.

The treatment or condition label, as the study defines it: allogeneic hematopoietic cell transplantation with graft depleted of TCRalphabeta T cells and CD19 B cells. TCRalphabeta/CD19-depleted allogeneic hematopoietic cell grafts were given to the transplant recipients, all of whom were children. The method behind the library was PCR. TCRdb names Illumina HiSeq 2500 as the instrument used. To normalize quantification of the TCRbeta repertoire, the TCR libraries were built with molecular barcoding that relied on unique molecular identifiers. The public reads were reanalyzed by TCRdb: fastp trimming at Q25, MiXCR alignment, in-frame beta chains only. CDR3 protein sequences are deduplicated, and each keeps its most common genes and DNA. The sample includes approximately 500,000 distinct CDR3 sequences, with about 10% observed a single time. 2% to 2.5% of the sample belongs to the ten largest clones.

Trimming removed 3 bases from V and 1 base from J, leaving 12 bases between the germline ends. The CDR3 starts with the cysteine, ends with the phenylalanine, and has 15 residues. Of the read, only the CDR3 DNA is kept; its 45 bases are in frame from base 1. Looking up the germline V gene (reference sequence) yields CDR1 LNHNV and CDR2 YYDKDF. This clonotype was found many times. The target of this receptor is not known. Base qualities are not recorded, but no much larger clone differs from it by a single base. The source of this sequence is a child aged 2-15 years with inherited bone marrow failure, due to receive a stem cell transplant. Material: PBMCs, obtained before TCRalphabeta/CD19-depleted stem cell transplant. The chain is made from TRBV15 and TRBJ2-5; the D gene is perhaps TRBD1, on 6 matching bases. The CDR3 corresponds to CATSSPQGGQETQYF. The nucleotides are TGTGCCACCAGCAGTCCACAGGGCGGCCAAGAGACCCAGTACTTC.